The present TCR beta chain was sequenced within a study of low-dose radiotherapy and immunotherapy resistance in tumors. TRAV- and TRBV-specific primers primed first-strand cDNA, covering alpha and beta chains. With a V-primer adapter and a constant-region primer, TCRs were amplified for roughly 18 PCR cycles. TCRdb analysed the reads with MiXCR anew, one entry per CDR3 protein. The table lists under 95,000 distinct CDR3 sequences, around a sixth of them singletons, with 1.3% to 1.5% in the top ten. Germline assignment: CDR1 MDHEN and CDR2 SYDVKM. The CDR3 runs 14 residues. Trimming pared 5 bases from V and 2 bases from J, leaving 11 bases between. Time point indicated: after trial treatment. Indicated treatment: LDRT plus nivolumab, ipilimumab, low-dose cyclophosphamide and aspirin (RACIN trial). All of the donors were given nivolumab, ipilimumab, aspirin, low-dose cyclophosphamide and low-dose radiotherapy as part of RACIN, a single-arm trial.

The sequencing used PBMCs, collected after low-dose radiotherapy plus immunotherapy. This rearrangement joins TRBV28 to TRBJ2-3, with D hard to call. This TCR came from a male donor with prostate cancer. CDR3 loop: CASSEALNTDTQYF. The CDR3 nucleotides are TGTGCCAGCAGTGAGGCATTAAACACAGATACGCAGTATTTT.